A single sample gave rise to the 7 T cell receptor beta chains below, sequenced in a study of T cells in Graves' hyperthyroidism and ophthalmopathy. TCR beta CDR3 sequences were amplified from RNA transcripts. RT-PCR in the first round (using the HTBI primer set) targeted the TCR CDR3. TCRdb passed the multiplex PCR reads through MiXCR, listing each CDR3 protein once. Of approximately 640,000 distinct CDR3 sequences listed, roughly 17% are singletons. Source material: blood. These receptor sequences come from a man in his fifties or sixties with Graves' hyperthyroidism.

The rearrangement links TRBV20-1 to TRBJ2-1; 7 nucleotides match TRBD2. This CDR3 contains 15 residues. Looked up from germline, CDR1 is DFQATT and CDR2 is SNEGSKA (reference sequence). Trimming took 5 bases from V and 2 from J; bases not matched to a gene: 9. The CDR3 here is CSADDRLATYNEQFF. CDR3 nucleotides: TGCAGTGCTGACGACAGACTAGCTACCTACAATGAGCAGTTCTTC.

The chain couples TRBV5-1 to TRBJ2-7, with 7 bases lining up with TRBD2. Germline CDR1 reads SGHRS; CDR2 reads YFSETQ. J lost 6 bases, V lost 4 bases, and 13 bases had no gene match. The length of the CDR3 is 15 residues. The CDR3 loop is CASSLPGGRGSEQYF. The CDR3 nucleotides read TGCGCCAGCAGCCTCCCCGGCGGGAGAGGATCCGAGCAGTACTTC.

This clonotype has a count of ten or more. The J gene is TRBJ2-7, the V gene TRBV9; D is uncertain. The germline gives CDR1 SGDLS, CDR2 YYNGEE. V was pared by 4 bases and J by 1 base, with 12 bases between. This CDR3 spans 14 amino acids. CDR3 loop: CASSPEDLSYEQYF. CDR3 in DNA: TGTGCCAGCAGCCCCGAAGACTTGTCCTACGAGCAGTACTTC.

This clonotype was counted ten times or more. The DNA of the CDR3 is TGTGCCAGCAGTTTGGGGGCTTACTATGGCTACACCTTC. Its protein product is CASSLGAYYGYTF. V gene TRBV12-3 or TRBV12-4 combines with J gene TRBJ1-2; TRBD1 is a possible D gene (6 bases). This CDR3 has 13 amino acids. Trimming took 3 bases from V and 3 from J, leaving 8 bases between them.

This clonotype showed up just a few times. The chain carries TRBV18 and TRBJ1-1; 7 bases match TRBD1. The CDR3 length is 15 residues. After removal of 3 bases from V and 4 bases from J, the junction contained 8 bases not matched to a gene. Germline lookup yields CDR1 KGHSH and CDR2 LQKENI. The CDR3: CASSPGTALVTEAFF. CDR3 nucleotides: TGTGCCAGCTCACCGGGGACAGCGCTAGTCACTGAAGCTTTCTTT.

This clonotype was recorded many times. The chain links TRBV7-9 to TRBJ2-7, with 10 bases identical to TRBD2. This CDR3 comprises 15 residues. CDR1 SEHNR and CDR2 FQNEAQ come from the germline V gene (reference sequence). The J segment lost 6 bases and the V segment lost 2 bases, leaving 7 bases of the junction unmatched. The CDR3 coding sequence is TGTGCCAGCAGCTTATTGACTAGCGGGCAAAGCGAGCAGTACTTC. It specifies CASSLLTSGQSEQYF.

In this sample, this clonotype turned up a few times. This sequence joins TRBV20-1 and TRBJ2-1; 10 nucleotides align to TRBD2. CDR3 length: 18 amino acids. Unmatched junction bases numbered 17, after V lost 5 bases and J lost 4 bases. The germline V gene encodes CDR1 DFQATT and CDR2 SNEGSKA (reference sequence). For the CDR3, the DNA is TGCAGTGCTCGCACACCCCGCCAACTAGCGGGAACATACAATGAGCAGTTCTTC. Its protein is CSARTPRQLAGTYNEQFF.